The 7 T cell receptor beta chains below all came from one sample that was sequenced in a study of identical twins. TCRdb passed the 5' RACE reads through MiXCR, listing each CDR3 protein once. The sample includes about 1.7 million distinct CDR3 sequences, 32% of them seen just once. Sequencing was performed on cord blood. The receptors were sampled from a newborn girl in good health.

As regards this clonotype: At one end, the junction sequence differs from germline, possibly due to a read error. The CDR3 here is CARSLGQGTYEQYF. CDR3 coding DNA: TGCGCCCGCAGCCTTGGACAGGGGACCTACGAGCAGTACTTC. V and J are TRBV4-1 and TRBJ2-7, with TRBD1 identical over 9 bases. Germline V CDR1 and CDR2: MGHRA, YSYEKL. The length of the CDR3 is 14 residues.

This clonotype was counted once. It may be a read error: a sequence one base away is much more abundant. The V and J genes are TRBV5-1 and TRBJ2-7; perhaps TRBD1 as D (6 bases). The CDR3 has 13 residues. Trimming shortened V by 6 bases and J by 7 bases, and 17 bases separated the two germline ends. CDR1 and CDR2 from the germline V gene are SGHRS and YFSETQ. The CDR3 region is CASMRGQNNEQYF. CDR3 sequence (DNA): TGCGCCAGCATGAGGGGACAAAACAATGAGCAGTACTTC.

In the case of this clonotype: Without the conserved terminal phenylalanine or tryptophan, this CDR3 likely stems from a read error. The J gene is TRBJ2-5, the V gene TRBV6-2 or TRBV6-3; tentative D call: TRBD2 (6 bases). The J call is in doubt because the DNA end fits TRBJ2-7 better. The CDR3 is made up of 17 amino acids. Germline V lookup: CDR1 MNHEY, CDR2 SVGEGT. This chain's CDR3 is CASSYLRPGLLSYEQYL. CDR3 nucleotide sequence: TGTGCCAGCAGTTACTTGCGACCGGGACTCCTCTCCTACGAGCAGTACTTG.

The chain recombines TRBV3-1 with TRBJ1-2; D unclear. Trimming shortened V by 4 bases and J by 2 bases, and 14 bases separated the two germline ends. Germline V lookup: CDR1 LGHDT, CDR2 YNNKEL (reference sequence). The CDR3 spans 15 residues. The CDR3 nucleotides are TGTGCCAGCAGCCGAACGACCGCCCGAAACTATGGCTACACCTTC. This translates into CASSRTTARNYGYTF.

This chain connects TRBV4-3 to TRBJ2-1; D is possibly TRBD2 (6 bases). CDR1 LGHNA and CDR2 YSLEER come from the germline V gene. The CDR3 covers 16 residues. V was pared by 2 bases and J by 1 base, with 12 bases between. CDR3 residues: CASSQSASASYNEQFF. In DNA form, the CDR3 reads TGCGCCAGCAGCCAATCGGCTAGCGCGTCCTACAATGAGCAGTTCTTC.

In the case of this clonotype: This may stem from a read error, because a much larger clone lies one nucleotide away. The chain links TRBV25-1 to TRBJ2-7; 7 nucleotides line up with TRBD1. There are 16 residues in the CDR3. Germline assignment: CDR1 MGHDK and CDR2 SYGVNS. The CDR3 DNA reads TGTGCCAGCAGTCCAAAGACAGGGCTAAGCTCCTACGAGCAGAACTTC. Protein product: CASSPKTGLSSYEQNF.

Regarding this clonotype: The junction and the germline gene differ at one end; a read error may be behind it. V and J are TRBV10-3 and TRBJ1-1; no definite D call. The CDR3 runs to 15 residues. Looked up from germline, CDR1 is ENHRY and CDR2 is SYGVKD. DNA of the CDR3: TGTGCCACCAGTGAGTCGAGCAGGCCGATTACTGAAGCTTTCTTT. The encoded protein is CATSESSRPITEAFF.